Sequencing of this T cell receptor beta chain was carried out in a study of cytomegalovirus exposure and HLA in healthy donors. Broader study findings: Later analysis identified a missense DCLRE1C variant that was linked to TCR beta V- and J-gene trimming. In a later analysis, several top co-occurrence clusters appeared linked to parvovirus B19, influenza, CMV and Epstein-Barr virus. Segments of the TCR beta V type were, in most cases, productive about 90% or about 30% of the time in an earlier analysis.

The primer mix had 60 Vbeta and 13 Jbeta primers. The data were produced by immunoSEQ multiplex PCR, yet TCRdb's version contains in-frame clones alone and is incomplete. The data hold approximately 90,000 clones, with about 60% observed a single time. In regard to this clone: Its antigen is currently unknown.

Source material: PBMCs. The clonotype comes from a woman aged 25 to 45 in good health and CMV-seronegative.

The CDR3 spells CASSLLGAGDTQYF. DNA for the CDR3: TGTGCCAGCAGCTTACTGGGGGCCGGAGATACGCAGTATTTT. The rearrangement links TRBV11-2 to TRBJ2-3; possible D gene TRBD1, 6 bases. Germline V gene lookup returns CDR1 SGHAT and CDR2 FQNNGV. V was clipped by 2 bases and J by 5 bases, with 11 bases between them. The CDR3 has 14 amino acids.